Below, 18 T cell receptor beta chains from the same sample are listed, as sequenced in a study of cytomegalovirus exposure and HLA in healthy donors. The PCR employed 60 Vbeta primers together with 13 Jbeta primers. This table comes from immunoSEQ multiplex PCR, and its TCRdb copy is limited to in-frame clones, with some not included. The sample has 100,000 to 120,000 clones; 75% to 85% are singletons. The sample was PBMCs. The receptor set was obtained from a young man in good health and CMV-seronegative.

The chain recombines TRBV2 with TRBJ2-1; D possibly corresponds to TRBD1 (6 bases). The ends were cut back, 6 bases at V and 5 bases at J, with 14 bases in the middle. The CDR3 has 14 amino acids. Germline CDR1 is SNHLY and CDR2 is FYNNEI. Here the CDR3 DNA reads TGTGCCAGCAGAAGGACAGTCGGGGACAATGAGCAGTTCTTC. It codes for CASRRTVGDNEQFF.

V gene TRBV7-2 combines with J gene TRBJ1-5, with a weak D call TRBD1 (5 bases). V was pared by 1 base and J by 5 bases, with 12 bases between. CDR1 and CDR2 from the germline V gene are SGHTA and FQGNSA. The CDR3 sequence is 15 residues long. Written as DNA, the CDR3 is TGTGCCAGCAGCTTAGGGGGGGACTCCCATCAGCCCCAGCATTTT. Residues: CASSLGGDSHQPQHF.

V and J are TRBV19 and TRBJ2-1; 9 bases match TRBD2. V lost 3 bases and J lost 4; bases outside the gene matches: 13. Germline lookup yields CDR1 LNHDA and CDR2 SQIVND (reference sequence). The length of the CDR3 is 18 residues. DNA of the CDR3: TGTGCCAGTAGTATCTTGAGGCTAGCGGGAAAAAAATACAATGAGCAGTTCTTC. The encoded protein is CASSILRLAGKKYNEQFF. Full variable domain (missing parts from reference TRBV19 and TRBJ2-1): DGGITQSPKYLFRKEGQNVTLSCEQNLNHDAMYWYRQDPGQGLRLIYYSQIVNDFQKGDIAEGYSVSREKKESFPLTVTSAQKNPTAFYLCASSILRLAGKKYNEQFFGPGTRLTVL.

The V gene is TRBV9, the J gene TRBJ1-1, with D possibly being TRBD1 (5 bases). V lost 3 bases to trimming and J lost 5 bases, with 14 bases between them. Germline CDR1 is SGDLS and CDR2 is YYNGEE. This CDR3 has 14 amino acids. The CDR3 here is CASSGVPGGTEAFF. As DNA, the CDR3 is TGTGCCAGCAGCGGTGTACCGGGGGGGACTGAAGCTTTCTTT.

The V gene is TRBV4-2, the J gene TRBJ1-1; D gene unclear. The CDR3 is made up of 14 amino acids. Germline V gene sequence: CDR1 LGHNA, CDR2 YNFKEQ. Trimming stripped 0 bases from V and 5 bases from J, with 10 bases between. CDR3 in DNA: TGTGCCAGCAGCCAAGAGAGCGGCGGAACTGAAGCTTTCTTT. Translation: CASSQESGGTEAFF.

The chain uses TRBV10-1 and TRBJ2-1, with D unresolved. V was clipped by 2 bases and J by 7 bases, with 9 bases between them. The CDR3 totals 13 residues. The germline gives CDR1 WNHNN, CDR2 SYGVQD (reference sequence). The CDR3 sequence is CASSEGRRNEQFF. CDR3 nucleotide sequence: TGCGCCAGCAGTGAGGGCCGAAGAAATGAGCAGTTCTTC.

The V call is TRBV28, the J call TRBJ1-1; 7 bases align to TRBD1. The CDR3 consists of 12 residues. V shed 4 bases and J 11 bases; nucleotides not matched to a gene: 7. Germline loops: CDR1 MDHEN, CDR2 SYDVKM. The CDR3 DNA reads as TGTGCCAGCAGTTCAGACAGGGAGTGGGCTTTCTTT. This encodes CASSSDREWAFF.

The V call is TRBV29-1, the J call TRBJ1-1; possibly TRBD1 for D (6 bases). This CDR3 contains 14 residues. Germline lookup yields CDR1 SQVTM and CDR2 ANQGSEA. Deletions cut 3 bases from V and 0 bases from J, with 11 bases between. The CDR3 DNA reads as TGCAGCGTTGATGAGACAGGACTGAACACTGAAGCTTTCTTT. This codes for CSVDETGLNTEAFF.

V is TRBV15 and J is TRBJ2-2; 7 nucleotides match TRBD1. This CDR3 is 14 amino acids long. J lost 7 bases, V lost 3 bases, and 5 bases had no gene match. Germline V CDR1 and CDR2: LNHNV, YYDKDF (reference sequence). Here the CDR3 reads CATSSDRVSGELFF. The DNA of the CDR3 is TGTGCCACCAGCAGTGACAGGGTCAGCGGGGAGCTGTTTTTT.

The chain links TRBV5-1 to TRBJ2-3, with D possibly being TRBD2 (5 bases). The CDR3 runs to 16 residues. From germline, CDR1 is SGHRS and CDR2 YFSETQ. Trimming took 0 bases from V and 2 from J, leaving 13 bases between them. This chain's CDR3 is CASSLVNPGFTDTQYF. The CDR3 region has the DNA TGCGCCAGCAGCTTGGTCAACCCGGGATTCACAGATACGCAGTATTTT.

This clone occurred a few times. J is TRBJ1-2 and V is TRBV6-5; D is possibly TRBD1 (5 bases). CDR1 and CDR2 (germline): MNHEY, SVGAGI. V was clipped by 1 base and J by 2 bases, with 11 bases between them. CDR3 length: 15 amino acids. CDR3: CASSYLPTENYGYTF. CDR3 bases: TGTGCCAGCAGTTACTTACCGACAGAAAACTATGGCTACACCTTC.

The rearrangement joins TRBV27 to TRBJ1-2; 9 bases match TRBD1. V gave up 5 bases and J gave up 0 bases; unmatched junction bases: 7. The length of the CDR3 is 16 residues. From germline, CDR1 is MNHEY and CDR2 SMNVEV (reference sequence). This CDR3 is CASSKTGGLTNYGYTF. The CDR3 nucleotides are TGTGCCAGCAGTAAGACAGGGGGGTTAACTAACTATGGCTACACCTTC.

The chain has TRBV4-3 and TRBJ2-3; maybe TRBD2 (6 bases). This CDR3 is 16 amino acids long. The germline CDR1 and CDR2 sequences are LGHNA and YSLEER. Between the trimmed V and J ends, which lost 5 bases and 0 bases, there was a span of 15 bases. The CDR3 nucleotides are TGCGCCAGCAGCGGGGGACTTCCACTCAGCACAGATACGCAGTATTTT. It is translated as CASSGGLPLSTDTQYF.

V and J are TRBV29-1 and TRBJ2-3; 14 bases are a match to TRBD2. Per germline, CDR1 SQVTM and CDR2 ANQGSEA. This CDR3 comprises 17 residues. V shed 1 base and J 6 bases; nucleotides not matched to a gene: 9. The CDR3 spells CSVEAPKGLAGADTQYF. The CDR3 nucleotides read TGCAGCGTTGAAGCCCCGAAGGGACTAGCGGGAGCGGATACGCAGTATTTT.

The table lists this clone with a count of one. V gene TRBV5-8 combines with J gene TRBJ2-1, with 10 bases that match TRBD2. Germline lookup yields CDR1 SGHTS and CDR2 YDEGEE. V lost 4 bases to trimming and J lost 5 bases; unmatched junction nucleotides: 6. This CDR3 has 15 amino acids. The chain's CDR3 is CASSPGLAIDNEQFF. The DNA for the CDR3 is TGTGCCAGCAGCCCGGGACTAGCGATCGACAATGAGCAGTTCTTC.

V and J are TRBV10-3 and TRBJ2-1; D is uncertain. The germline V gene encodes CDR1 ENHRY and CDR2 SYGVKD. Trimming cost V 2 bases and J 7 bases, with 6 bases left between them. The CDR3 totals 12 residues. CDR3 nucleotides: TGTGCCATCAGTGAGGTCGTGAATGAGCAGTTCTTC. Translated: CAISEVVNEQFF.

The genes are TRBV14 and TRBJ2-5; D is possibly TRBD2 (5 bases). The end of the DNA is better explained by TRBJ2-7, so the J call may be wrong. The CDR3 is 13 residues long. The germline CDR1 and CDR2 sequences are SGHDN and FVKESK. CDR3 bases: TGTGCCAGCAGCACTACCGGGGAAAGCGAGCAGTACTTC. Translated, it gives CASSTTGESEQYF.

The chain joins TRBV7-6 to TRBJ1-4; TRBD1 might be the D (5 bases). The CDR3 is made up of 13 amino acids. Germline loops: CDR1 SGHVS, CDR2 FNYEAQ. The V end was cut by 11 bases, the J end by 8 bases, with 18 bases between. In nucleotides, the CDR3 is TGTGCCGTCCGGGCCCTTAAGGGGGAAAAACTGTTTTTT. Its translation: CAVRALKGEKLFF.